The 31 T cell receptor beta chains below come from one sample, sequenced in a study of T cells in Graves' hyperthyroidism and ophthalmopathy. It was RNA transcripts that yielded the amplified TCR beta CDR3 regions. A set of HTBI primers served as the primers for a first-round RT-PCR of the TCR CDR3. TCRdb passed the multiplex PCR reads through MiXCR, listing each CDR3 protein once. The sample has 550,000 to 850,000 distinct CDR3 sequences; around 20% are singletons. Specimen: blood. The origin of the receptors is a woman aged 45-59 years with Graves' hyperthyroidism that later progressed to Graves' ophthalmopathy.

This rearrangement joins TRBV6-1 to TRBJ1-5; D ambiguous. V lost 7 bases, J lost 4 bases, and 17 bases lay in between. This CDR3 is 15 amino acids long. Germline CDR1 reads MNHNS; CDR2 reads SASEGT. Here the CDR3 reads CASNPPLDGNQPQHF. CDR3 nucleotide sequence: TGTGCCAGCAACCCCCCTTTGGACGGGAATCAGCCCCAGCATTTT.

The CDR3, as DNA: TGTGCCAGCAGTTACTCGATTGTCCAGCCCCAGCATTTT. Residues: CASSYSIVQPQHF. The J gene is TRBJ1-5, the V gene TRBV6-5, with D hard to call. The ends were cut back, 0 bases at V and 7 bases at J, with 7 bases in the middle. The V gene's germline CDR1 is MNHEY and CDR2 SVGAGI. This CDR3 is 13 amino acids long.

The chain employs TRBV6-1 and TRBJ1-1; D might be TRBD1 (6 bases). Germline CDR1 and CDR2: MNHNS and SASEGT. The length of the CDR3 is 16 residues. V was clipped by 5 bases and J by 11 bases, with 27 bases between them. CDR3: CASSSSLGTRSLEAFF. The CDR3 DNA follows: TGTGCCAGCAGTTCTTCACTCGGGACAAGAAGTCTTGAGGCTTTCTTT.

This clonotype was observed at least ten times. The genes are TRBV3-1 and TRBJ1-1; 10 nucleotides line up with TRBD1. The V segment lost 4 bases and the J segment 1 base; nucleotides outside the gene matches: 6. The CDR3 extends over 16 amino acids. Germline V CDR1 and CDR2: LGHDT, YNNKEL (reference sequence). The CDR3 protein is CASSRRTGGGNTEAFF. CDR3 coding DNA: TGTGCCAGCAGCCGCCGGACAGGGGGTGGGAACACTGAAGCTTTCTTT.

This clonotype was counted many times. V gene TRBV20-1 combines with J gene TRBJ2-7; D uncertain. V lost 3 bases to trimming and J lost 3 bases, with 15 bases between them. There are 14 residues in the CDR3. The germline gives CDR1 DFQATT, CDR2 SNEGSKA (reference sequence). CDR3 bases: TGCAGTGCTAGTGGACCCGCCTCCCTCTACGAGCAGTACTTC. Translating gives CSASGPASLYEQYF.

The chain couples TRBV3-1 to TRBJ2-5; 7 bases align to TRBD1. The CDR3 contains 15 residues. The junction had 14 bases not matched to a gene; V was cut back by 4 bases and J by 9 bases. The germline CDR1 and CDR2 sequences are LGHDT and YNNKEL (reference sequence). The CDR3 coding sequence is TGTGCCAGCAGCCCGGGACAGACTTTCTTGTTGGCCCAGTACTTC. This gives the protein CASSPGQTFLLAQYF.

This clonotype appeared a few times. The rearrangement links TRBV19 to TRBJ2-2; no firm D call. CDR1 is LNHDA, CDR2 SQIVND, per germline (reference sequence). V was cut by 7 bases and J by 5 bases, with 11 bases left in between. The CDR3 extends over 13 amino acids. The chain's CDR3 is CASILGVTGELFF. The CDR3 nucleotides read TGTGCCAGTATTCTTGGGGTTACCGGGGAGCTGTTTTTT. Looking up the rest from reference TRBV19 and TRBJ2-2 gives the full variable domain: DGGITQSPKYLFRKEGQNVTLSCEQNLNHDAMYWYRQDPGQGLRLIYYSQIVNDFQKGDIAEGYSVSREKKESFPLTVTSAQKNPTAFYLCASILGVTGELFFGEGSRLTVL.

This clonotype has just a few counts. This sequence joins TRBV6-5 and TRBJ2-1, with D perhaps matching TRBD2 (6 bases). The V end lost 2 bases, the J end lost 4 bases, and 12 bases lay between the germline ends. This CDR3 is 15 amino acids long. Germline V gene lookup returns CDR1 MNHEY and CDR2 SVGAGI. The CDR3 reads CASSYGTPAYNEQFF. CDR3 nucleotide sequence: TGTGCCAGCAGTTACGGGACTCCAGCATACAATGAGCAGTTCTTC.

The CDR3 spells CASSQSLAGGYNEQFF. In nucleotides, the CDR3 is TGTGCCAGCAGCCAATCACTAGCGGGGGGTTACAATGAGCAGTTCTTC. The chain links TRBV5-4 to TRBJ2-1; 12 nucleotides line up with TRBD2. The V gene's germline CDR1 is SGHNT and CDR2 YYREEE (reference sequence). This CDR3 spans 16 amino acids. V dropped 4 bases and J dropped 4; count of bases not matched to a gene: 6.

This clonotype was found many times. This chain uses TRBV29-1 with TRBJ1-1; no clear D. Germline V gives CDR1 SQVTM, CDR2 ANQGSEA. The CDR3 sequence is 14 residues long. With 6 bases removed from V and 0 bases from J, the gap between germline ends came to 14 bases. In nucleotides, the CDR3 is TGCAGCGTACGGAACCAGTTCTTGAACACTGAAGCTTTCTTT. Its translation is CSVRNQFLNTEAFF.

This clonotype was counted at least ten times. J is TRBJ2-5 and V is TRBV9, with D perhaps TRBD2 (5 bases). V lost 4 bases and J 5 bases, leaving 15 bases between the germline ends. The CDR3 sequence is 14 residues long. Germline-derived CDR1 and CDR2 are SGDLS and YYNGEE. CDR3 sequence (DNA): TGTGCCAGCAGCCCAGAGAGGGTTTCGGAGACCCAGTACTTC. Translated: CASSPERVSETQYF.

V usage is TRBV3-1 and J usage is TRBJ2-3, with 9 bases fitting TRBD1. This CDR3 has 15 amino acids. Germline lookup yields CDR1 LGHDT and CDR2 YNNKEL (reference sequence). V trimming: 6 bases; J trimming: 4 bases; junction bases outside the gene matches: 8. The CDR3 here is CASREQGARADTQYF. CDR3 nucleotide sequence: TGTGCCAGCAGGGAACAGGGGGCGAGGGCAGATACGCAGTATTTT.

This clonotype came up a few times. This chain links TRBV6-1 with TRBJ1-2, with D maybe TRBD1 (5 bases). The V end lost 2 bases, the J end lost 0 bases, and 13 bases lay between the germline ends. CDR1 and CDR2 from the germline V gene are MNHNS and SASEGT. This CDR3 comprises 16 residues. As DNA, the CDR3 is TGTGCCAGCAGTGAATACGTGGGGCCAGCTAACTATGGCTACACCTTC. This codes for CASSEYVGPANYGYTF.

There are many counts of this clonotype. The chain joins TRBV30 to TRBJ1-2, with 12 nucleotides matching TRBD1. Germline assignment: CDR1 GTSNPN and CDR2 SVGIG (reference sequence). Trimming removed 3 bases from V and 7 bases from J; junction bases left unmatched: 3. The CDR3 contains 13 residues. The CDR3 sequence: CAWRGTGGGGYTF. CDR3 DNA: TGTGCCTGGAGAGGGACAGGGGGCGGTGGCTACACCTTC.

This clonotype was detected a few times. The genes are TRBV5-1 and TRBJ2-3; 9 bases are a match to TRBD2. V lost 7 bases, J lost 2 bases, and 14 bases stayed unmatched. This CDR3 is 17 amino acids long. The germline CDR1 and CDR2 sequences are SGHRS and YFSETQ. The CDR3 reads CASSEGVAGALTDTQYF. CDR3 sequence (DNA): TGCGCCAGCTCCGAGGGGGTAGCGGGGGCCCTCACAGATACGCAGTATTTT.

The V gene is TRBV15, the J gene TRBJ2-3; TRBD1 aligns across 9 bases. Germline values: CDR1 LNHNV, CDR2 YYDKDF (reference sequence). The V segment lost 4 bases and the J segment 4 bases; nucleotides outside the gene matches: 6. This CDR3 contains 15 residues. The DNA for the CDR3 is TGTGCCACCAGCAAGGGACAGGGTTTTTCAGATACGCAGTATTTT. The encoded protein is CATSKGQGFSDTQYF. The full variable domain, with the rest looked up from reference TRBV15 and TRBJ2-3, is DAMVIQNPRYQVTQFGKPVTLSCSQTLNHNVMYWYQQKSSQAPKLLFHYYDKDFNNEADTPDNFQSRRPNTSFCFLDIRSPGLGDTAMYLCATSKGQGFSDTQYFGPGTRLTVL.

This clonotype appeared a few times. The CDR3 loop is CSAETRVGTGELFF. In DNA, the CDR3 is TGCAGTGCGGAGACTAGGGTTGGGACCGGGGAGCTGTTTTTT. The chain links TRBV20-1 to TRBJ2-2, with D possibly matching TRBD2 (6 bases). The CDR3 runs to 14 residues. The V gene's germline CDR1 is DFQATT and CDR2 SNEGSKA (reference sequence). V gave up 6 bases and J gave up 5 bases, with 16 bases separating them.

This clonotype was observed at least ten times. The rearrangement links TRBV12-3 or TRBV12-4 to TRBJ1-2; D uncertain. This CDR3 is built from 13 residues. V was pared by 1 base and J by 2 bases, with 5 bases between. CDR3 protein: CASSLVENYGYTF. The CDR3, as DNA: TGTGCCAGCAGTTTAGTGGAAAACTATGGCTACACCTTC.

The V gene is TRBV14, the J gene TRBJ1-2; D possibly corresponds to TRBD1 (5 bases). The CDR3 spans 16 residues. V dropped 5 bases and J dropped 0 bases, with 16 bases sitting between them. Germline V gene data show CDR1 as SGHDN and CDR2 as FVKESK. The CDR3 DNA follows: TGTGCCAGCAGCGAGCGCGGGGCACTTACTAACTATGGCTACACCTTC. Encoded protein: CASSERGALTNYGYTF.

The chain joins TRBV5-4 to TRBJ2-6, with D unclear. Trimming took 7 bases from V and 0 from J, leaving 8 bases between them. The CDR3 contains 14 residues. The germline V gene has CDR1 SGHNT and CDR2 YYREEE (reference sequence). The CDR3 nucleotides read TGTGCCAGCCTAAGTCACTCTGGGGCCAACGTCCTGACTTTC. Translation gives CASLSHSGANVLTF.

The rearrangement uses TRBV14 and TRBJ1-4, with D perhaps TRBD1 (5 bases). CDR1 is SGHDN, CDR2 FVKESK, per germline. V was cut by 8 bases and J by 7 bases, with 17 bases left in between. CDR3 length: 14 residues. The CDR3 spells CASGRMGDFEKLFF. In nucleotides, the CDR3 is TGTGCCAGCGGCCGGATGGGGGACTTTGAAAAACTGTTTTTT. Full variable domain (missing parts from reference TRBV14 and TRBJ1-4): EAGVTQFPSHSVIEKGQTVTLRCDPISGHDNLYWYRRVMGKEIKFLLHFVKESKQDESGMPNNRFLAERTGGTYSTLKVQPAELEDSGVYFCASGRMGDFEKLFFGSGTQLSVL.

This clonotype was counted at least ten times. The CDR3, as DNA: TGTGCCAGCAGCCAAGTTCAGGGATCCGATGGCTACACCTTC. Its translation: CASSQVQGSDGYTF. The chain carries TRBV3-1 and TRBJ1-2; D possibly corresponds to TRBD1 (5 bases). The CDR3 runs 14 residues. With 1 base removed from V and 6 bases from J, the gap between germline ends came to 12 bases. CDR1 and CDR2 (germline): LGHDT, YNNKEL (reference sequence).

This clonotype occurred a few times. V is TRBV7-6 and J is TRBJ2-6, with D possibly matching TRBD2 (6 bases). This CDR3 has 15 residues. Germline V gives CDR1 SGHVS, CDR2 FNYEAQ. Trimming stripped 6 bases from V and 4 bases from J, with 13 bases between. This CDR3 reads CASSPLALGANVLTF. CDR3 DNA: TGTGCCAGCAGTCCGCTAGCGTTGGGGGCCAACGTCCTGACTTTC. Looking up the rest from reference TRBV7-6 and TRBJ2-6 gives the full variable domain: GAGVSQSPRYKVTKRGQDVALRCDPISGHVSLYWYRQALGQGPEFLTYFNYEAQQDKSGLPNDRFSAERPEGSISTLTIQRTEQRDSAMYRCASSPLALGANVLTFGAGSRLTVL.

This clonotype was detected only a few times. The chain combines TRBV5-6 with TRBJ2-5; D perhaps matches TRBD2 (7 bases). Trimming cost V 1 base and J 4 bases, with 17 bases left between them. Looked up from germline, CDR1 is SGHDT and CDR2 is YYEEEE. The CDR3 contains 16 residues. The CDR3 loop is CASSLSLGGARETQYF. Here the CDR3 DNA reads TGTGCCAGCAGCTTGTCTTTGGGGGGGGCCCGAGAGACCCAGTACTTC. Using reference TRBV5-6 and TRBJ2-5 for the parts outside the CDR3, the full variable domain is DAGVTQSPTHLIKTRGQQVTLRCSPKSGHDTVSWYQQALGQGPQFIFQYYEEEERQRGNFPDRFSGHQFPNYSSELNVNALLLGDSALYLCASSLSLGGARETQYFGPGTRLLVL.

This clonotype was observed many times. The chain couples TRBV7-9 to TRBJ1-4, with 10 nucleotides matching TRBD1. The CDR3 has 16 amino acids. CDR1 is SEHNR, CDR2 FQNEAQ, per germline (reference sequence). V was pared by 10 bases and J by 7 bases, with 15 bases of the junction left unmatched. CDR3 bases: TGTGCCATCGACCCTAGACGGACAGGGGGAGGTGAAAAACTGTTTTTT. The encoded protein is CAIDPRRTGGGEKLFF.

DNA of the CDR3: TGTGCCAGCACCTTGGGACCGAGTAATGAAAAACTGTTTTTT. Translating it yields CASTLGPSNEKLFF. The rearrangement links TRBV6-1 to TRBJ1-4; maybe TRBD1 (5 bases). Between the trimmed V and J ends, which lost 7 bases and 4 bases, there was a span of 13 bases. CDR1 is MNHNS, CDR2 SASEGT, per germline. The CDR3 is made up of 14 amino acids.

This clonotype occurred many times. The chain couples TRBV6-1 to TRBJ1-1; D gene ambiguous. Deletions cut 6 bases from V and 0 bases from J, with 5 bases between. CDR1 is MNHNS, CDR2 SASEGT, per germline. The CDR3 loop spans 12 amino acids. This CDR3 reads CASRIMNTEAFF. The CDR3, as DNA: TGTGCCAGCAGAATAATGAACACTGAAGCTTTCTTT.

A remark on this clonotype: At one of its ends the junction is not consistent with the germline gene, which may arise from a read error. V and J are TRBV3-1 and TRBJ2-5, with 8 bases fitting TRBD1. The CDR3 totals 16 residues. CDR1 and CDR2 from the germline V gene are LGHDT and YNNKEL (reference sequence). Here the CDR3 DNA reads TGTGCCAGCAGCGCCAAGACGACAGGGGTCCAAGAGACCCAGTGCTTC. Amino acid sequence: CASSAKTTGVQETQCF.

The sample holds many counts of this clonotype. The chain combines TRBV11-2 with TRBJ1-1; 9 bases line up with TRBD1. Germline V gives CDR1 SGHAT, CDR2 FQNNGV. V dropped 6 bases and J dropped 0; count of bases not matched to a gene: 8. The CDR3 spans 16 residues. In nucleotides, the CDR3 is TGTGCCAGCAGACGGGACAGGGTCTCCCTGAACACTGAAGCTTTCTTT. It specifies CASRRDRVSLNTEAFF.

The gene calls are TRBV15 and TRBJ1-3; no clear D. The CDR3 loop spans 14 amino acids. From germline, CDR1 is LNHNV and CDR2 YYDKDF (reference sequence). V shed 0 bases and J shed 1 base, with 4 bases lying between them. CDR3 sequence: CATSREGSGNTIYF. The CDR3 DNA reads TGTGCCACCAGCAGAGAGGGATCTGGAAACACCATATATTTT.

This clonotype was counted a few times. V gene TRBV11-2 combines with J gene TRBJ2-2; no definite D call. V was cut by 1 base and J by 7 bases, with 7 bases left in between. The CDR3 contains 13 residues. Germline V CDR1 and CDR2: SGHAT, FQNNGV. CDR3 sequence: CASSLVDGGELFF. The CDR3 DNA reads TGTGCCAGCAGCTTAGTGGACGGCGGGGAGCTGTTTTTT.